A single T cell receptor beta chain is shown here with its context. The source of the sample is a study of blood T cell repertoires in COVID-19. Repertoires were generated with immunoSEQ multiplex PCR, while TCRdb's copy carries only in-frame clones and drops some. The sample includes some 220,000 clones, roughly 85% seen only once; the top ten take over 2.5%. The CDR3 is 13 amino acids. Trimming stripped 5 bases from V and 7 bases from J, with 14 bases between. Looked up from germline, CDR1 is SNHLY and CDR2 is FYNNEI. Sequenced: peripheral blood. This receptor was taken from a man in his fifties or sixties who had recovered from COVID-19. The V call is TRBV2, the J call TRBJ1-2; no clear D gene. CDR3: CASSMLGLSGYTF. CDR3 nucleotide sequence: TGTGCCAGCAGTATGTTGGGCCTATCTGGCTACACCTTC.